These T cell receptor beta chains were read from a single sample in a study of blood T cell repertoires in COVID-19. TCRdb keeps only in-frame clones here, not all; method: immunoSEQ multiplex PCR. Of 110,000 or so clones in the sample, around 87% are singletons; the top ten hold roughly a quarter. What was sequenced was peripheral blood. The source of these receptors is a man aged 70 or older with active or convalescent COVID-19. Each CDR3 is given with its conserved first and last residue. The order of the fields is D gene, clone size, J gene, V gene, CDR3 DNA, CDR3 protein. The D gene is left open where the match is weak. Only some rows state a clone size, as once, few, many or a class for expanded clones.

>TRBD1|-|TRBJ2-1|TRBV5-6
TGTGCCAGCAGCAGCGACCCGACAGGGGTGAAGGACAATGAGCAGTTCTTC
CASSSDPTGVKDNEQFF
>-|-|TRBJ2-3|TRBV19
TGTGCCAGTAGTCTGGCTAGCGGCACAGATACGCAGTATTTT
CASSLASGTDTQYF
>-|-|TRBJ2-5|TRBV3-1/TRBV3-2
TGTGCCAGCAGCCACGGGGGAAGTGGGGAGACCCAGTACTTC
CASSHGGSGETQYF
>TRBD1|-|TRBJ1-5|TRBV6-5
TGTGCCAGCAGTCGCTCCGGGACAGGGGACCAGCCCCAGCATTTT
CASSRSGTGDQPQHF
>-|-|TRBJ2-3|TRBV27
TGTGCCAGCAGTTCCCCGGACATCACAGATACGCAGTATTTT
CASSSPDITDTQYF
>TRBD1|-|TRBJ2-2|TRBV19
TGTGCCAGTAGTCTCCAGACAGGGGACGGGGAGCTGTTTTTT
CASSLQTGDGELFF
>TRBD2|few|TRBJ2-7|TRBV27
TGTGCCAGCAGGGCTAAAACGGGAGGATCGAACGAGCAGTACTTC
CASRAKTGGSNEQYF
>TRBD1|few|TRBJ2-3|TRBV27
TGTGCCAGCAGGCTTCAGAGGGGGCCCACAGATACGCAGTATTTT
CASRLQRGPTDTQYF
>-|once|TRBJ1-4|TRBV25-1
TGTGCCAGCGGCCCTTTGGGGGGGACAAATGAAAAACTGTTTTTT
CASGPLGGTNEKLFF
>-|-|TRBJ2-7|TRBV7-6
TGTGCCAGCAGCTTAGACCTCCAGGAGTACTTC
CASSLDLQEYF
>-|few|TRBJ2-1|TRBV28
TGTGCCAGCAGCCAGGGTGCCTACAATGAGCAGTTCTTC
CASSQGAYNEQFF
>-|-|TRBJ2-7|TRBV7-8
TGTGCCAGCAGCAGAAGAGGACTGGGCAGCTCCTACGAGCAGTACTTC
CASSRRGLGSSYEQYF
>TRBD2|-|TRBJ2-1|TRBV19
TGTGCCAGTAGTACCCTTCGGGAGGGAAACGACAATGAGCAGTTCTTC
CASSTLREGNDNEQFF
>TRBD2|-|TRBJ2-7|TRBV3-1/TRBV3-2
TGTGCCAGCTCAAGAGCTAGCGGGAGGTTTGGCGAGCAGTACTTC
CASSRASGRFGEQYF
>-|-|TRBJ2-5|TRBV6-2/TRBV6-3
TGTGCCAGCAGTTCAGGGACCCAGTACTTC
CASSSGTQYF
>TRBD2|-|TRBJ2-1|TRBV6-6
TGTGCCAGCAGTTACTCGCGGACTAGCGCCTACAATGAGCAGTTCTTC
CASSYSRTSAYNEQFF
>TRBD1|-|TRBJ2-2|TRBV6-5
TGTGCCAGCAGTTACTACAGGGGGCCCGGGGAGCTGTTTTTT
CASSYYRGPGELFF
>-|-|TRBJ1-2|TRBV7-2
TGTGCCAGCAGCTTAAACACTGAGCGCGGCTACACCTTC
CASSLNTERGYTF
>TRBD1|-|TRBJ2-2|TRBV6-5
TGTGCCAGCATGACAGGGCTCTTGAGCACCGGGGAGCTGTTTTTT
CASMTGLLSTGELFF
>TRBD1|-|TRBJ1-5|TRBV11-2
TGTGCCAGCAGCTCTAGGACAGGACTCAATCAGCCCCAGCATTTT
CASSSRTGLNQPQHF
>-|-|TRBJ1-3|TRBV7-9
TGTGCCAGCAGCTTACGGTCCGACTCTGGAAACACCATATATTTT
CASSLRSDSGNTIYF
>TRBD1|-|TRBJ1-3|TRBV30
TGTGCCTGGGGGACAGGGGAGGACACCATATATTTT
CAWGTGEDTIYF
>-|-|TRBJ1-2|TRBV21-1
TGTGCCAGCAGCTCTCCGGGACAGGGGGATCCCTTGGACTATGGCTACACCTTC
CASSSPGQGDPLDYGYTF
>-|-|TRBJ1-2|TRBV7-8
TGTGCCAGCAGCTTAGATCGTCCAGGGTTGGTTGGCTACACCTTC
CASSLDRPGLVGYTF
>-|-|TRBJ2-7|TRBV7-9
TGTGCCAGCAGCTTAGCGGGCTACTCCTACGAGCAGTACTTC
CASSLAGYSYEQYF
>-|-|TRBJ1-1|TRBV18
TGTGCCAGCTCACCTGCCGGGGTGATGATGAACACTGAAGCTTTCTTT
CASSPAGVMMNTEAFF
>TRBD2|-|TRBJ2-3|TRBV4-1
TGCGCCAGCAGCTTAGGGACTAGCGTAAGCACAGATACGCAGTATTTT
CASSLGTSVSTDTQYF
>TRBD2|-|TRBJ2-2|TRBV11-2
TGTGCCAGCAGGACGGGACTAGCGGGACCCGGGGAGCTGTTTTTT
CASRTGLAGPGELFF
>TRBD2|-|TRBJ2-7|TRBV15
TGTGCCACCAGCAGAGCGATAGCGGGAGGGGTTGGGCAGTACTTC
CATSRAIAGGVGQYF
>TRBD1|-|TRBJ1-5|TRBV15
TGTGCCACCAGCAGAGATCGGGGACAGGGGATCAATCAGCCCCAGCATTTT
CATSRDRGQGINQPQHF
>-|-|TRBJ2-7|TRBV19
TGTGCCAGTAGTAAGACAGCCTACGAGCAGTACTTC
CASSKTAYEQYF
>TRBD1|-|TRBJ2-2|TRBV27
TGTGCCAGCAGCCTTAACAGGGGGCTCGGCACCGGGGAGCTGTTTTTT
CASSLNRGLGTGELFF
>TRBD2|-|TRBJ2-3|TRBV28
TGTGCCAGCACCTCCTTAGCGGGAGGAACAGATACGCAGTATTTT
CASTSLAGGTDTQYF
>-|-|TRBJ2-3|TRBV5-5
TGTGCCAGCAGCTTGGTAGCGGGAGGACAGGGGCTCACAGATACGCAGTATTTT
CASSLVAGGQGLTDTQYF
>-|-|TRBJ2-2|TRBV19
TGTGCCAGTAGTCTTATTAGCGGTCAAGGGGGGGAGCTGTTTTTT
CASSLISGQGGELFF
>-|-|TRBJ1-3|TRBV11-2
TGTGCCAGCAGAAAAGAGGGGGTTGAAAACACCATATATTTT
CASRKEGVENTIYF
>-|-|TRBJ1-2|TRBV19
TGTGCCAGTAGTACCTTACAGGGAATCTATGGCTACACCTTC
CASSTLQGIYGYTF
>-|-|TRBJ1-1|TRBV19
TGTGCCAGTAGTACCCATACAGGGTCTGAAGCTTTCTTT
CASSTHTGSEAFF
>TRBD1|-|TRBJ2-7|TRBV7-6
TGTGCCAGCAGCTCCCCCGGGACAGGGGGCAGCGAGCAGTACTTC
CASSSPGTGGSEQYF